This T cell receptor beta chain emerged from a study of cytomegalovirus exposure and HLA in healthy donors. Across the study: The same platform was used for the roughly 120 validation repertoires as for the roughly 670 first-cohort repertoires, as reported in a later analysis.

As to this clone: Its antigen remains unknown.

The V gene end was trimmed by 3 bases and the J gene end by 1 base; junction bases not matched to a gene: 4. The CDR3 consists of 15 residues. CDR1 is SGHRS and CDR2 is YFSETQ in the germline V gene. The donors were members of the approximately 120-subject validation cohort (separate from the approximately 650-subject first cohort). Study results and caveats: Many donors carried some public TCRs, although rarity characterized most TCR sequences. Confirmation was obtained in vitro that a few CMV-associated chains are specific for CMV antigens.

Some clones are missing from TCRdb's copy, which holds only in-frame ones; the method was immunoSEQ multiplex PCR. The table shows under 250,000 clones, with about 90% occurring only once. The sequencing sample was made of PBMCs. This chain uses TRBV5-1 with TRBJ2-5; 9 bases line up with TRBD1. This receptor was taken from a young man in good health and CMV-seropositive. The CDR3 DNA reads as TGCGCCAGCAGCTGGGGGACAGGGACCCAAGAGACCCAGTACTTC. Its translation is CASSWGTGTQETQYF.